This T cell receptor beta chain was profiled in a study of shared clonotypes between healthy human individuals. Data came from immunoSEQ multiplex PCR; TCRdb stores just in-frame clones and leaves some out. Among 2 million to 2.5 million clones listed, roughly 93% were seen once. The CDR3 sequence is 16 residues long. V dropped 6 bases and J dropped 5; count of bases not matched to a gene: 13. The germline gives CDR1 MNHEY, CDR2 SMNVEV (reference sequence). The sequenced sample was naive CD4+ T cells from PBMCs. Described subset: CD45RA+ positively selected. The chain employs TRBV27 and TRBJ2-5; 9 nucleotides match TRBD2. This receptor was taken from a man in his late teens or twenties in good health. Some clones in this sample may be carry-over from other donors' samples. In nucleotides, the CDR3 is TGTGCCAGCAGCTCTCGAGGTAGCGGGAGCGTCGAGACCCAGTACTTC. Protein product: CASSSRGSGSVETQYF.